This TCR beta chain appears in the sequencing data of a study of blood T cell repertoires in COVID-19. Overall study: T cells, B-cell-depleted T cells, or PBMCs provided the cDNA or gDNA that served as material.

This clone was observed a single time. Original processing notes: Cell counts per sample came from amplifying reference gene primers. Sequenced by immunoSEQ multiplex PCR; TCRdb stores in-frame clones only, minus some. D and trimming come from the DNA, and the V and J calls and clone size come from that table. The sample has about 250,000 clones; about 86% are singletons. Germline CDR1 is SGHNT and CDR2 is YENEEA. This CDR3 is 13 amino acids long. The V and J ends lost 7 bases and 9 bases respectively, with 13 bases between them. The source of this sequence is a man older than 75 with acute or convalescent COVID-19. This chain links TRBV11-3 with TRBJ1-6; D ambiguous. The sequenced sample consisted of peripheral blood. CDR3 sequence reads: CASIPQASSPLHF. In DNA, the CDR3 is TGTGCCAGCATCCCTCAAGCGAGTTCACCCCTCCACTTT. The complete variable domain, with remaining parts taken from reference TRBV11-3 and TRBJ1-6, reads EAGVVQSPRYKIIEKKQPVAFWCNPISGHNTLYWYLQNLGQGPELLIRYENEEAVDDSQLPKDRFSAERLKGVDSTLKIQPAELGDSAVYLCASIPQASSPLHFGNGTRLTVT.